This is a list of T cell receptor beta chains from one sample in a study of graft-versus-host responses after intestinal transplantation. These receptors lack a known antigen. Profiling relied on immunoSEQ multiplex PCR, and the TCRdb table lists in-frame clones only, not all of them. The profile covers 88,000 or so clones, with about 90% appearing a single time and 0.095% to 0.11% taken by the ten largest. The starting material was unstimulated CD4+ T cells sorted from spleen or lymph node cells, obtained before intestinal transplant. These receptors were obtained from a human donor who received an intestinal transplant. Each CDR3 is given with its conserved first and last residue. Fields, in order: V gene, CDR3 length, clone size, D gene, J gene, CDR3 DNA, CDR3 protein. The D gene is left open where the match is weak. The listing skips clone size in some rows; elsewhere it reads once, few, many or a size class.

v_gene: TRBV9; len: 15; abundance: NA; d_gene: TRBD1; j_gene: TRBJ2-7; CDR3nt: TGTGCCAGCAGCGTAGGACAGGGGAACCCCTACGAGCAGTACTTC; CDR3aa: CASSVGQGNPYEQYF
v_gene: TRBV18; len: 13; abundance: NA; d_gene: TRBD2; j_gene: TRBJ2-7; CDR3nt: TGTGCCAGCTCACCACTCGGGGGGTATGAGCAGTACTTC; CDR3aa: CASSPLGGYEQYF
v_gene: TRBV19; len: 15; abundance: once; d_gene: TRBD1; j_gene: TRBJ2-7; CDR3nt: TGTGCCAGTAGTATAGTGACAGGGGGCGTTGGCGAGCAGTACTTC; CDR3aa: CASSIVTGGVGEQYF
v_gene: TRBV18; len: 15; abundance: NA; d_gene: NA; j_gene: TRBJ2-3; CDR3nt: TGTGCCAGCTCGCCTCTAGCCACTGGCACAGATACGCAGTATTTT; CDR3aa: CASSPLATGTDTQYF
v_gene: TRBV15; len: 17; abundance: NA; d_gene: TRBD1; j_gene: TRBJ1-5; CDR3nt: TGTGCCACCAGCAGGGGAAGACAGGGAGATAGCAATCAGCCCCAGCATTTT; CDR3aa: CATSRGRQGDSNQPQHF
v_gene: TRBV9; len: 13; abundance: NA; d_gene: NA; j_gene: TRBJ1-1; CDR3nt: TGTGCCAGCAGCGTAGGCAGGAACACTGAAGCTTTCTTT; CDR3aa: CASSVGRNTEAFF
v_gene: TRBV7-9; len: 16; abundance: NA; d_gene: NA; j_gene: TRBJ1-1; CDR3nt: TGTGCCAGCAGCTTAGCGCTTGGGGCCCGACCAACTGAAGCTTTCTTT; CDR3aa: CASSLALGARPTEAFF
v_gene: TRBV21-1; len: 16; abundance: NA; d_gene: NA; j_gene: TRBJ2-1; CDR3nt: TGTGCCAGCAGCAAAGAGAAGGGACAGGGAGACAATGAGCAGTTCTTC; CDR3aa: CASSKEKGQGDNEQFF
v_gene: TRBV11-2; len: 14; abundance: NA; d_gene: TRBD2; j_gene: TRBJ2-7; CDR3nt: TGTGCCAGCAGCTTATATCTAGCGGGGGTTGAGCAGTACTTC; CDR3aa: CASSLYLAGVEQYF
v_gene: TRBV4-1; len: 12; abundance: NA; d_gene: NA; j_gene: TRBJ1-1; CDR3nt: TGCGCCAGCAGTCGGGGGGACACTGAAGCTTTCTTT; CDR3aa: CASSRGDTEAFF
v_gene: TRBV19; len: 9; abundance: once; d_gene: NA; j_gene: TRBJ2-5; CDR3nt: TGTGCCAGTAGTGCCTCCCCGGACTTC; CDR3aa: CASSASPDF